The rows below give T cell receptor beta chains drawn from one sample of a study of human T cells and chemical hapten exposure. TCRdb reprocessed the RACE reads with MiXCR, giving one entry per CDR3 protein. This sample has tens of thousands of distinct CDR3 sequences, with 9.5% to 12% found just once. The sequences come from whole blood, collected in connection with sensitization to the hapten diphenylcyclopropenone (DPC). Source of these receptors: a woman in her forties or fifties with alopecia areata. Some clones in this sample may be carry-over from other donors' samples. Both conserved end residues are trimmed from each CDR3. Fields, in order: J gene, V gene, CDR3 protein.

TRBJ1-1,TRBV3-1,ASSTTGVEAF
TRBJ2-7,TRBV9,ASSPGERASYEQY
TRBJ1-3,TRBV3-1,ASSLGHSGNTIY
TRBJ1-5,TRBV7-3,ASTSRGNRSSNQPQH
TRBJ2-7,TRBV5-6,ASSDRLREQY
TRBJ1-2,TRBV20-1,SADPPGQNYGYT
TRBJ2-1,TRBV9,ASSSGPSGRTSSYNEQF
TRBJ1-2,TRBV6-5,ASSYLGTVEWSNYGYT
TRBJ1-5,TRBV6-1,ASSSGGSGNQPQH
TRBJ2-7,TRBV20-1,SARGGQAPYEQY
TRBJ2-7,TRBV28,ASSFRILAESQSSYEQY
TRBJ1-1,TRBV18,ASSPYSPKPNTEAF
TRBJ2-1,TRBV24-1,ATSGSGTGDYNEQF
TRBJ2-5,TRBV14,ASSQDVFWASGRQETQY
TRBJ1-6,TRBV6-6,ASSLTGHDSPLH
TRBJ2-2,TRBV2,ASSEEVETNTGELF
TRBJ2-1,TRBV5-1,ASSPLSSNEQF
TRBJ1-2,TRBV7-8,ASSFWGDRVDYGYT
TRBJ2-5,TRBV12-3/TRBV12-4,ASSLGPRKTQY
TRBJ2-1,TRBV6-1,ASRSTSGNNEQF
TRBJ2-4,TRBV7-4,ASSLKGSGGYHKY
TRBJ2-2,TRBV6-5,ASSYSILRGTGELF
TRBJ2-3,TRBV20-1,SAGVNRGPDTQY
TRBJ1-4,TRBV30,AWSTGYGANEKLF
TRBJ2-1,TRBV7-2,ASSPKSDRRNNEQF
TRBJ2-5,TRBV9,ASSVEGSGWTQY
TRBJ2-7,TRBV11-2,ASSYRGPAYEQY
TRBJ1-1,TRBV7-9,ASSWDSEAF
TRBJ2-3,TRBV18,ASSLSGTSTDTQY
TRBJ2-7,TRBV28,ASSLLAWEQY
TRBJ2-3,TRBV6-6,ASSSDVSPSTDTQY
TRBJ2-3,TRBV20-1,SARGPERTDTQY
TRBJ2-1,TRBV27,ASSLTAQGFWATSSYNEQF
TRBJ1-5,TRBV28,ASSFSTISNQPQH
TRBJ1-2,TRBV7-3,ASSARGGQGPNYGYT
TRBJ2-2,TRBV12-3/TRBV12-4,ASSPGYNTGELF
TRBJ1-3,TRBV6-2/TRBV6-3,ASSSGQTYSGNTIY
TRBJ1-1,TRBV5-1,ASSLRPNINTEAF
TRBJ2-4,TRBV7-9,ASASAGKNIQY
TRBJ1-1,TRBV3-1,ASSQDELSEAF
TRBJ1-1,TRBV11-2,ASSFDWWRTEAF
TRBJ1-4,TRBV27,ASSSAWSGGGLSEKLF
TRBJ1-1,TRBV29-1,SARQGHTEAF
TRBJ1-2,TRBV4-3,ASSPNRNYGYT
TRBJ2-1,TRBV5-8,ASAKGINEQF
TRBJ2-2,TRBV6-2/TRBV6-3,ASSEQGAVTGELF
TRBJ2-4,TRBV29-1,SVEGQGWNIQY
TRBJ2-3,TRBV7-2,ASSRLGPTDTQY
TRBJ2-5,TRBV5-1,ASSTDRTHQY
TRBJ2-1,TRBV6-6,ASRWTGRNEQF
TRBJ1-5,TRBV28,ASRYDRKINQPQH
TRBJ2-3,TRBV9,ASTKGLLPPDTQY
TRBJ1-2,TRBV6-5,ASRTTSRDRGGDNYGYT
TRBJ1-2,TRBV6-2/TRBV6-3,ASSSTGLYGYT
TRBJ1-2,TRBV6-2/TRBV6-3,ASNSGTETIGYT
TRBJ2-3,TRBV20-1,SAPTSGSDTQY
TRBJ1-5,TRBV11-2,VSSLGPGNNQPQH